This T cell receptor (beta chain) was sequenced in a study of spatial heterogeneity in lung cancer. Study background: Beta-chain sequences consistently outnumbered alpha-chain sequences in detection. Study-level findings and limits: More often at tumor resection than at routine follow-up, ubiquitous expanded tumor TCRs were detected in the blood.

This clonotype came up a few times. The antigen remains unidentified. The length of the CDR3 is 14 residues. Germline CDR1 MDHEN, CDR2 SYDVKM. V was clipped by 4 bases and J by 4 bases, with 11 bases between them. Via MiXCR, TCRdb re-called the 5' RACE reads, giving one row per CDR3 protein. This sample has 85,000 to 100,000 distinct CDR3 sequences, with 9.5% to 15% found just once. Time point denoted: sample taken at primary tumor resection. TCRs were sequenced from unsorted whole RNA of tumor, nontumor lung or PBMC. The receptor was derived from a male donor with early-stage non-small cell lung cancer. This specimen consisted of PBMCs, obtained at surgery. The chain uses TRBV28 and TRBJ2-1, with D unresolved. The CDR3 here is CASSSPLPYNEQFF. The CDR3 DNA reads as TGTGCCAGCAGTTCCCCCCTTCCTTACAATGAGCAGTTCTTC.